This TCR beta chain was recorded in a study of blood T cell repertoires in COVID-19. Overall study: PBMCs, B-cell-depleted T cells, or T cells were the source of the cDNA or gDNA that made up the material.

V dropped 2 bases and J dropped 3; count of bases not matched to a gene: 14. Per the germline V gene, CDR1 is SGHNT and CDR2 is YYREEE (reference sequence). This CDR3 has 18 amino acids. Followed longitudinally, the Seattle patients had been enrolled during active infection. In the original analysis: Reference gene primer amplification in the assay estimated nucleated cell counts. Assay used: immunoSEQ multiplex PCR; TCRdb lists only in-frame clones, some missing. The DNA gave D and trimming, while V, J and clone size come from that table. The table records tens of thousands of clones, 70% to 85% of them present only once.

Specimen: peripheral blood. The chain links TRBV5-4 to TRBJ1-1; 9 bases are a match to TRBD1. The sequence came from an elderly man with COVID-19, enrolled during active disease. CDR3 sequence: CASSLGAKTGGLDTEAFF. The CDR3 DNA sequence: TGTGCCAGCAGCTTAGGGGCTAAGACAGGGGGGTTAGACACTGAAGCTTTCTTT.